These T cell receptor beta chains were read from a single sample in a study of chemoradiotherapy in HPV16-positive cancers. Only in-frame clones appear in the TCRdb table, and some are missing; sequencing was by immunoSEQ multiplex PCR. The sample contains around 17,000 clones, 65% to 80% of which appear only once. The sample here was tumor tissue, taken from a patient who underwent chemoradiotherapy. The receptors were gathered from a human donor with HPV-associated anogenital cancer. Each CDR3 is given with its conserved first and last residue.

j_call: TRBJ2-1
v_call: TRBV5-1
cdr3_aa: CASNVGAVAINEQFF

j_call: TRBJ1-5
v_call: TRBV6-1
cdr3_aa: CASSWSNQPQHF

j_call: TRBJ1-2
v_call: TRBV2
cdr3_aa: CASSVQQDYGYTF

j_call: TRBJ2-3
v_call: TRBV7-3
cdr3_aa: CASSRGTSGDTQYF

j_call: TRBJ2-7
v_call: TRBV9
cdr3_aa: CASSVAGVGYEQYF

j_call: TRBJ2-7
v_call: TRBV6-5
cdr3_aa: CASTPGTNTYEQYF

j_call: TRBJ1-1
v_call: TRBV6-5
cdr3_aa: CASLSAGMNTEAFF

j_call: TRBJ2-1
v_call: TRBV11-3
cdr3_aa: CASSLTGAYNEQFF

j_call: TRBJ2-2
v_call: TRBV6-5
cdr3_aa: CASSYGGTTGELFF

j_call: TRBJ2-3
v_call: TRBV7-9
cdr3_aa: CASSPQGFADTQYF

j_call: TRBJ1-6
v_call: TRBV30
cdr3_aa: CAWRLTRSPLHF

j_call: TRBJ2-3
v_call: TRBV6-6
cdr3_aa: CASTLGAGRGDTQYF

j_call: TRBJ1-1
v_call: TRBV7-3
cdr3_aa: CASSLAENTEAFF

j_call: TRBJ2-3
v_call: TRBV28
cdr3_aa: CASSLGLAGPGDTQYF

j_call: TRBJ2-3
v_call: TRBV6-1
cdr3_aa: CASRLVLAADTQYF

j_call: TRBJ2-1
v_call: TRBV30
cdr3_aa: CAWSGDSSYNEQFF

j_call: TRBJ1-5
v_call: TRBV28
cdr3_aa: CASRPTGEVQPQHF

j_call: TRBJ1-5
v_call: TRBV6-9
cdr3_aa: CASSQDRQPNQPQHF

j_call: TRBJ2-2
v_call: TRBV7-3
cdr3_aa: CASSPFGIGGTRNTGELFF

j_call: TRBJ1-1
v_call: TRBV11-3
cdr3_aa: CASTFQGGTEAFF

j_call: TRBJ2-3
v_call: TRBV5-1
cdr3_aa: CASSLSQETDTQYF

j_call: TRBJ2-7
v_call: TRBV7-9
cdr3_aa: CASSPGQTYEQYF

j_call: TRBJ2-1
v_call: TRBV7-2
cdr3_aa: CASSDDRENEQFF

j_call: TRBJ1-1
v_call: TRBV11-2
cdr3_aa: CASSKGLNRGFTEAFF

j_call: TRBJ1-1
v_call: TRBV20-1
cdr3_aa: CSARLVAEAFF

j_call: TRBJ2-1
v_call: TRBV7-3
cdr3_aa: CASSPTGEGEQFF

j_call: TRBJ1-2
v_call: TRBV2
cdr3_aa: CASRGDTTSIGYTF

j_call: TRBJ2-7
v_call: TRBV5-3
cdr3_aa: CARSATGDLNEQYF

j_call: TRBJ2-7
v_call: TRBV18
cdr3_aa: CASSPRTSGGKGPREQYF

j_call: TRBJ2-2
v_call: TRBV7-2
cdr3_aa: CASSFGVLTGELFF

j_call: TRBJ2-7
v_call: TRBV6-1
cdr3_aa: CASALTVYEQYF

j_call: TRBJ1-1
v_call: TRBV10-3
cdr3_aa: CAIAGADTEAFF

j_call: TRBJ2-3
v_call: TRBV2
cdr3_aa: CASSEATGGTDTQYF

j_call: TRBJ1-1
v_call: TRBV10-2
cdr3_aa: CASSVGQTTEAFF

j_call: TRBJ2-5
v_call: TRBV7-8
cdr3_aa: CASSLGTIRETQYF

j_call: TRBJ2-1
v_call: TRBV9
cdr3_aa: CASSDPGSSYNEQFF

j_call: TRBJ2-2
v_call: TRBV14
cdr3_aa: CASSQRGVDTGELFF

j_call: TRBJ2-5
v_call: TRBV29-1
cdr3_aa: CSVIQGAGETQYF

j_call: TRBJ2-1
v_call: TRBV28
cdr3_aa: CASSSTLAGGHNEQFF

j_call: TRBJ2-1
v_call: TRBV9
cdr3_aa: CASSVTWHPKTADEQFF

j_call: TRBJ2-4
v_call: TRBV5-4
cdr3_aa: CASSLGGENIQYF

j_call: TRBJ2-3
v_call: TRBV7-3
cdr3_aa: CASSPLTGRTQYF

j_call: TRBJ1-5
v_call: TRBV7-8
cdr3_aa: CASSLAIDNQPQHF

j_call: TRBJ2-7
v_call: TRBV11-2
cdr3_aa: CASSLMAAVVVHEQYF

j_call: TRBJ1-1
v_call: TRBV2
cdr3_aa: CASNIQGVNTEAFF